Shown below are 15 T cell receptor beta chains from a single sample sequenced in a study of blood T cell repertoires in COVID-19. Sequenced by immunoSEQ multiplex PCR; TCRdb stores in-frame clones only, minus some. The table lists roughly 42,000 clones, roughly nine tenths of them singletons. Sequencing was performed on peripheral blood. All receptors come from a man in his fifties with COVID-19, enrolled during active disease.

The rearrangement uses TRBV6-5 and TRBJ1-2, with 9 bases that match TRBD1. In germline, CDR1 is MNHEY, CDR2 SVGAGI. The CDR3 spans 16 residues. J was trimmed by 8 bases and V by 0 bases; bases with no gene match: 10. CDR3 residues: CASSYSTVGQGNGYTF. The CDR3 bases are TGTGCCAGCAGTTACTCGACAGTGGGACAGGGAAACGGCTACACCTTC.

The chain links TRBV6-2 or TRBV6-3 to TRBJ1-5; D ambiguous. The V gene lost 6 bases and the J gene lost 0 bases, with 18 bases spanning the gap. The CDR3 has 17 residues. In germline, CDR1 is MNHEY, CDR2 SVGEGT. The CDR3, as DNA: TGTGCCAGCAGCCCTAGGAGGCCTGCCTATAGCAATCAGCCCCAGCATTTT. This gives the protein CASSPRRPAYSNQPQHF.

V usage is TRBV3-1 (or the pseudogene TRBV3-2) and J usage is TRBJ2-7; D gene ambiguous. CDR3 size: 14 residues. Germline-derived CDR1 and CDR2 are LGHDT and YNNKEL (reference sequence). V was clipped by 0 bases and J by 1 base, with 7 bases between them. CDR3 coding DNA: TGTGCCAGCAGCCAAGAGGTACAATCCTACGAGCAGTACTTC. The encoded protein is CASSQEVQSYEQYF.

V usage is TRBV27 and J usage is TRBJ1-6; D is perhaps TRBD1 (6 bases). Germline V gene lookup returns CDR1 MNHEY and CDR2 SMNVEV (reference sequence). The CDR3 contains 16 residues. Trimming stripped 5 bases from V and 4 bases from J, with 15 bases between. The CDR3 DNA reads as TGTGCCAGCAGTCCTGCCCACAGGGCTTATAATTCACCCCTCCACTTT. Protein sequence: CASSPAHRAYNSPLHF.

J is TRBJ2-3 and V is TRBV5-1; 8 nucleotides agree with TRBD2. V dropped 4 bases and J dropped 2; count of bases not matched to a gene: 3. The CDR3 totals 14 residues. Germline-derived CDR1 and CDR2 are SGHRS and YFSETQ. As DNA, the CDR3 is TGCGCCAGCAGCACTAGCGGATACACAGATACGCAGTATTTT. Amino acid sequence: CASSTSGYTDTQYF. The full variable domain, in which reference TRBV5-1 and TRBJ2-3 provide the parts outside the CDR3, is KAGVTQTPRYLIKTRGQQVTLSCSPISGHRSVSWYQQTPGQGLQFLFEYFSETQRNKGNFPGRFSGRQFSNSRSEMNVSTLELGDSALYLCASSTSGYTDTQYFGPGTRLTVL.

The rearrangement uses TRBV10-3 and TRBJ1-4; the D is unclear. CDR1 and CDR2 from the germline V gene are ENHRY and SYGVKD. The germline V and J ends were trimmed by 6 bases and 5 bases, with 10 bases remaining between them. The CDR3 spans 13 residues. CDR3 amino acids: CAISRERNEKLFF. The CDR3 nucleotides are TGTGCCATCAGCCGGGAGAGAAATGAAAAACTGTTTTTT.

This clone was counted only a few times. The chain joins TRBV5-6 to TRBJ2-7; 11 bases are shared with TRBD2. Unmatched junction bases numbered 12, after V lost 1 base and J lost 3 bases. In germline, CDR1 is SGHDT, CDR2 YYEEEE. This CDR3 comprises 18 residues. This CDR3 is CASSLFRLAGGGNYEQYF. In DNA, the CDR3 is TGTGCCAGCAGCTTGTTTCGGCTAGCGGGAGGAGGCAACTACGAGCAGTACTTC. Supplemented by reference TRBV5-6 and TRBJ2-7, the full variable domain reads DAGVTQSPTHLIKTRGQQVTLRCSPKSGHDTVSWYQQALGQGPQFIFQYYEEEERQRGNFPDRFSGHQFPNYSSELNVNALLLGDSALYLCASSLFRLAGGGNYEQYFGPGTRLTVT.

The chain is built from TRBV19 and TRBJ1-6; 8 nucleotides agree with TRBD1. The CDR3 consists of 15 residues. After removal of 0 bases from V and 8 bases from J, the junction contained 3 bases not matched to a gene. Germline V gives CDR1 LNHDA, CDR2 SQIVND (reference sequence). CDR3 residues: CASSIDTTGDSPLHF. As DNA, the CDR3 is TGTGCCAGTAGTATAGACACGACAGGGGATTCACCCCTCCACTTT.

This clone has just one count. The chain uses TRBV5-1 and TRBJ2-2; the match to TRBD2 covers 11 bases. J was trimmed by 6 bases and V by 3 bases; bases with no gene match: 7. Germline CDR1 and CDR2: SGHRS and YFSETQ. This CDR3 has 16 residues. Here the CDR3 reads CASSWTTSGSSGELFF. CDR3 coding DNA: TGCGCCAGCAGCTGGACAACTAGCGGGAGCTCCGGGGAGCTGTTTTTT.

The V and J genes are TRBV10-3 and TRBJ2-5, with TRBD2 matching 9 bases. The CDR3 runs to 16 residues. V lost 6 bases, J lost 1 base, and 9 bases stayed unmatched. Looked up from germline, CDR1 is ENHRY and CDR2 is SYGVKD. CDR3 region: CAIRASGERFQETQYF. The CDR3 DNA follows: TGTGCCATCAGGGCTAGCGGGGAACGCTTCCAAGAGACCCAGTACTTC.

As DNA, the CDR3 is TGTGCCAGCAGCCAACGGAGAACGATGAGCAATCAGCCCCAGCATTTT. The encoded protein is CASSQRRTMSNQPQHF. The chain carries TRBV3-1 (or the pseudogene TRBV3-2) and TRBJ1-5; no clear D. The CDR3 length is 16 residues. Trimming removed 2 bases from V and 1 base from J, with 12 bases in between. Germline V lookup: CDR1 LGHDT, CDR2 YNNKEL (reference sequence).

The chain uses TRBV28 and TRBJ2-7; 7 nucleotides align to TRBD1. There are 15 residues in the CDR3. Germline V CDR1 and CDR2: MDHEN, SYDVKM. The V segment lost 5 bases and the J segment 2 bases; nucleotides outside the gene matches: 9. The CDR3, as DNA: TGTGCCAGCAGTCCCGGGAAGGGGGCCGCCTACGAGCAGTACTTC. Amino acids: CASSPGKGAAYEQYF.

This clone showed up just a few times. The chain joins TRBV5-4 to TRBJ1-1; D may be TRBD1 (6 bases). This CDR3 contains 15 residues. Germline-derived CDR1 and CDR2 are SGHNT and YYREEE (reference sequence). V dropped 0 bases and J dropped 4 bases, with 13 bases sitting between them. The chain's CDR3 is CASSLGTVSATEAFF. CDR3 in DNA: TGTGCCAGCAGCTTGGGGACAGTTAGTGCCACTGAAGCTTTCTTT.

This sequence joins TRBV5-1 and TRBJ2-7, with 7 bases identical to TRBD1. The CDR3 covers 14 residues. V lost 0 bases, J lost 2 bases, and 2 bases stayed unmatched. CDR1 is SGHRS, CDR2 YFSETQ, per germline. CDR3 in DNA: TGCGCCAGCAGCTTGGGGCAGGGGGCCTACGAGCAGTACTTC. Its protein product is CASSLGQGAYEQYF.

The CDR3 region has the DNA TGTGCCAGCAGCACGACCGGGACAGGGAGCTCCTATAATTCACCCCTCCACTTT. Protein: CASSTTGTGSSYNSPLHF. V usage is TRBV5-5 and J usage is TRBJ1-6, with TRBD1 matching over 9 bases. Germline assignment: CDR1 SGHKS and CDR2 YYEKEE (reference sequence). The V segment lost 4 bases and the J segment 0 bases; nucleotides outside the gene matches: 8. The CDR3 totals 18 residues.